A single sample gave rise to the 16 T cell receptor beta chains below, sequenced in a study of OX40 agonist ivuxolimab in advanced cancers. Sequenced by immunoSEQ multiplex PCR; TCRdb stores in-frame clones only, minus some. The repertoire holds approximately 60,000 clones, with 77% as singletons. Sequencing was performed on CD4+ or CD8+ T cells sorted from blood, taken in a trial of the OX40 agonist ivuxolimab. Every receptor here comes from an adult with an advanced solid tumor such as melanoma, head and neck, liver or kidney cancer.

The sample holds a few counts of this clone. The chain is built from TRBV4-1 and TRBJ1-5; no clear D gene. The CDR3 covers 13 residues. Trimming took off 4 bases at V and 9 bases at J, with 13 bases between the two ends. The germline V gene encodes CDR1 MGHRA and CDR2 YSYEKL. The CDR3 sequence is CASSRVPTGPQHF. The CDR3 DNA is TGCGCCAGCAGCCGCGTACCTACGGGGCCCCAGCATTTT.

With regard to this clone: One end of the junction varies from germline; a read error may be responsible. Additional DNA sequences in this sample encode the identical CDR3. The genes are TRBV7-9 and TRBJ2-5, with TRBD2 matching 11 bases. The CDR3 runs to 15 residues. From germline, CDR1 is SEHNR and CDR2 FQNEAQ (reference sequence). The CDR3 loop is CASSSRLAGKETQYF. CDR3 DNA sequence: TGTGCCAGCAGCTCCAGACTAGCGGGGAAAGAGACCCAATACTTC.

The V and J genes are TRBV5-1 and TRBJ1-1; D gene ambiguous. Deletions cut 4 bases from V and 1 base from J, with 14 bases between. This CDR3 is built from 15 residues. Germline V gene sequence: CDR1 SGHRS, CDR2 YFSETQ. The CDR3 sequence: CASSLDTLGNTEAFF. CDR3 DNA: TGCGCCAGCAGCCTCGACACCCTGGGGAACACTGAAGCTTTCTTT.

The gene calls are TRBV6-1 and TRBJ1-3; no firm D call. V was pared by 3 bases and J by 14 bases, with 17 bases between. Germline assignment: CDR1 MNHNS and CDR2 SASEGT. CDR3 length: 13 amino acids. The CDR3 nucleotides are TGTGCCAGCAGTGATGTACGACGATCCCCCTTATATTTT. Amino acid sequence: CASSDVRRSPLYF.

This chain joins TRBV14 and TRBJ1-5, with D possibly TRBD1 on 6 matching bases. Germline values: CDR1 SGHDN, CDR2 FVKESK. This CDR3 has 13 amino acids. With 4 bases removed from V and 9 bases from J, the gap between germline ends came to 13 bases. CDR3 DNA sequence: TGTGCCAGCAGCCCGGGAAGCAGGGGGCCCCAGCATTTT. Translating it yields CASSPGSRGPQHF.

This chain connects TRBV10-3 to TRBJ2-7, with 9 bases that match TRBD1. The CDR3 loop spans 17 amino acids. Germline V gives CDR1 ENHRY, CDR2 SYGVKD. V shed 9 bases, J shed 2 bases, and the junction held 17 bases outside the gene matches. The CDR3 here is CAISDPTPRTGAYEQYF. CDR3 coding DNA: TGTGCCATTTCGGATCCCACCCCCCGGACAGGGGCCTACGAGCAGTACTTC.

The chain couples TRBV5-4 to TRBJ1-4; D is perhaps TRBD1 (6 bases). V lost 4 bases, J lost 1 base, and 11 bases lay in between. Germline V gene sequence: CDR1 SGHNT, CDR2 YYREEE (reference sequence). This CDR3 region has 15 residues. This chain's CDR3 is CASSLRQETNEKLFF. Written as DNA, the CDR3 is TGTGCCAGCAGCCTAAGACAGGAAACTAATGAAAAACTGTTTTTT.

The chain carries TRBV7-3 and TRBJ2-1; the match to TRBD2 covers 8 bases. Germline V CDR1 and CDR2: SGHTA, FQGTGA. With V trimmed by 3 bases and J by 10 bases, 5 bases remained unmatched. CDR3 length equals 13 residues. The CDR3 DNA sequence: TGTGCCAGCAGCTTCCGGCGGGAGGAGGAGCAGTTCTTC. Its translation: CASSFRREEEQFF.

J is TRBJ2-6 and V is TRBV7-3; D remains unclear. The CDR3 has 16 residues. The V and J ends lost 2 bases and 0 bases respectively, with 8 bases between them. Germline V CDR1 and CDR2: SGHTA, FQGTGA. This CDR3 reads CASSLSANSGANVLTF. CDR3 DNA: TGTGCCAGCAGCTTATCCGCAAACTCTGGGGCCAACGTCCTGACTTTC.

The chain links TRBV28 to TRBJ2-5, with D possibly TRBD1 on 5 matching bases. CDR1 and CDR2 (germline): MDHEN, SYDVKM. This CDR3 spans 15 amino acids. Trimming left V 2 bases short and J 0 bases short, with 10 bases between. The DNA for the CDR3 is TGTGCCAGCAGTTTAGTTGTCAGGGACCAAGAGACCCAGTACTTC. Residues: CASSLVVRDQETQYF.

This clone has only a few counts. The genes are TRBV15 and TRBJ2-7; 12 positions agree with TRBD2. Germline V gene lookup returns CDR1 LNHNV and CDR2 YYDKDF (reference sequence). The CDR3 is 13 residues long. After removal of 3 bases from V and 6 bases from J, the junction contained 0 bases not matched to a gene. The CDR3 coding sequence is TGTGCCACCAGCAGGACTAGCGGGAGCGAGCAGTACTTC. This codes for CATSRTSGSEQYF.

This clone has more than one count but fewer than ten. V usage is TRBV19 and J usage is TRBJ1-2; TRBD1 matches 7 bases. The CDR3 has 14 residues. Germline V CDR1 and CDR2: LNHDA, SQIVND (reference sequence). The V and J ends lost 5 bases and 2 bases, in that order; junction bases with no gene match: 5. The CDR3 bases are TGTGCCAGTAGTCCGTGGACAGGCAACTATGGCTACACCTTC. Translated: CASSPWTGNYGYTF.

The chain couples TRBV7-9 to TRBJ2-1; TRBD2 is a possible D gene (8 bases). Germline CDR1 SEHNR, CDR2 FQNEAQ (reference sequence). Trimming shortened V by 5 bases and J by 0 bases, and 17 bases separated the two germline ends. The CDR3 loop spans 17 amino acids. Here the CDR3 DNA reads TGTGCCAGCAGCCCAGGGGGGACTAGGGCCTCCTACAATGAGCAGTTCTTC. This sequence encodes CASSPGGTRASYNEQFF.

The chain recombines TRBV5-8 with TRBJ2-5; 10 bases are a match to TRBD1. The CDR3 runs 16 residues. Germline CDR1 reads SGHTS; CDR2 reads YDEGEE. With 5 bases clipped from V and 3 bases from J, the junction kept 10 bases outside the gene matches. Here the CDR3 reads CASSFGQGVVEETQYF. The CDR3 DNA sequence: TGTGCCAGCAGTTTCGGACAGGGGGTTGTGGAAGAGACCCAGTACTTC.

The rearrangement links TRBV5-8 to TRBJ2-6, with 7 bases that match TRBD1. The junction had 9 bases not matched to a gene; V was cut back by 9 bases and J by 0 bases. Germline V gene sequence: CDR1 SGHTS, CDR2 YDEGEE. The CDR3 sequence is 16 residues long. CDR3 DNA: TGTGCCAAGATGGGACAGACCAGCTCTGGGGCCAACGTCCTGACTTTC. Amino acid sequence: CAKMGQTSSGANVLTF.

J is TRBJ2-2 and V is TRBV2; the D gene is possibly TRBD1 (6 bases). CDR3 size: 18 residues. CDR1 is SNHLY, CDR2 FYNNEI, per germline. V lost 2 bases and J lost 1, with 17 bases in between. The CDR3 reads CASSEMRWSRGNTGELFF. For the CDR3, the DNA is TGTGCCAGCAGTGAAATGAGGTGGAGCAGGGGGAACACCGGGGAGCTGTTTTTT. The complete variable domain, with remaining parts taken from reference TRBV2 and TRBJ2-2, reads EPEVTQTPSHQVTQMGQEVILRCVPISNHLYFYWYRQILGQKVEFLVSFYNNEISEKSEIFDDQFSVERPDGSNFTLKIRSTKLEDSAMYFCASSEMRWSRGNTGELFFGEGSRLTVL.